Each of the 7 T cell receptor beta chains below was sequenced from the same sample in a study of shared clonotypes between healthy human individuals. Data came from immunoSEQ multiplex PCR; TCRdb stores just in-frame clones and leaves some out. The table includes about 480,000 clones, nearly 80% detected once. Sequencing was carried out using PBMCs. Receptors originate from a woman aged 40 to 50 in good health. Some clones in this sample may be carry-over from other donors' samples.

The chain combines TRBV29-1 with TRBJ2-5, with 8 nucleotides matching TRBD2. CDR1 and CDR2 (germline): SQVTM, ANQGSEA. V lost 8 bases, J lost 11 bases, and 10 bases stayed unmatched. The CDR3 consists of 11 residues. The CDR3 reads CSTYRGGEQYF. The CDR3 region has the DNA TGCAGCACATACCGGGGGGGGGAGCAGTACTTC.

CDR3 DNA: TGTGCCAGCAGTGCCCAGGGGGCGGACACTGAAGCTTTCTTT. Amino acid sequence: CASSAQGADTEAFF. The chain couples TRBV2 to TRBJ1-1; 8 bases are shared with TRBD1. From germline, CDR1 is SNHLY and CDR2 FYNNEI. The CDR3 consists of 14 residues. The V segment lost 4 bases and the J segment 3 bases; nucleotides outside the gene matches: 4.

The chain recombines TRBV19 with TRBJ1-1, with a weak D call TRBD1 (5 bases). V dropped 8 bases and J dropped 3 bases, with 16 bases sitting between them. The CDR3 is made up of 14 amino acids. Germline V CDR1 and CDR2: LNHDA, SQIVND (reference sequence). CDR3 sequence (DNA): TGTGCCAGTCTCTGGCACGTGGGGGACACTGAAGCTTTCTTT. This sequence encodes CASLWHVGDTEAFF.

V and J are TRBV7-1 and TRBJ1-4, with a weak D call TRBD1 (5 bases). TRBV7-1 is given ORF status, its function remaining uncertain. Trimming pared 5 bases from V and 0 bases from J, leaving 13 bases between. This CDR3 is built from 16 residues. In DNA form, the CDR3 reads TGTGCCAGCAGCCCTACCTGGGGGGCAACTAATGAAAAACTGTTTTTT. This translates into CASSPTWGATNEKLFF.

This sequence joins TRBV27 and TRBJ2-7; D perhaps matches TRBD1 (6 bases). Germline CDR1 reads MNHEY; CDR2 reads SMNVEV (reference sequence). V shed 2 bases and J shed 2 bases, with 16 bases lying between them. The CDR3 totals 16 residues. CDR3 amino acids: CASSLRWGQGPYEQYF. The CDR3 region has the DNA TGTGCCAGCAGTTTAAGGTGGGGGCAGGGGCCCTACGAGCAGTACTTC.

This chain's CDR3 is CASSLSRAPDSYNEQFF. The CDR3 nucleotides are TGTGCCAGCAGCTTATCCCGGGCTCCGGACAGCTACAATGAGCAGTTCTTC. The chain joins TRBV7-9 to TRBJ2-1; the D gene is possibly TRBD1 (6 bases). This CDR3 has 17 residues. Germline V CDR1 and CDR2: SEHNR, FQNEAQ (reference sequence). The V end lost 2 bases, the J end lost 3 bases, and 17 bases lay between the germline ends.

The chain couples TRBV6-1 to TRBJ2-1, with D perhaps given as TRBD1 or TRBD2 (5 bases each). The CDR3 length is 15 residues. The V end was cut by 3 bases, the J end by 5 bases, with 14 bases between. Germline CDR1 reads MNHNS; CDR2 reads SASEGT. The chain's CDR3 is CASSDSGTTNNEQFF. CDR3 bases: TGTGCCAGCAGTGATTCCGGGACCACTAACAATGAGCAGTTCTTC.